Following are 13 T cell receptor beta chains from one sample sequenced in a study of graft-versus-host responses after intestinal transplantation. Method: immunoSEQ multiplex PCR; TCRdb's copy keeps in-frame clones and lacks some. The sample holds some 80,000 clones, approximately 90% seen once. What these receptors recognize is not known. This specimen consisted of unstimulated CD8+ T cells sorted from spleen or lymph node cells, obtained before transplant. These receptor sequences come from a human donor who was the organ donor for an intestinal transplant.

The rearrangement uses TRBV5-6 and TRBJ2-7; D is undetermined. Germline V CDR1 and CDR2: SGHDT, YYEEEE. The CDR3 loop spans 14 amino acids. V lost 0 bases to trimming and J lost 4 bases, with 11 bases between them. DNA of the CDR3: TGTGCCAGCAGCTTGGGCCCGGATAAGTACGAGCAGTACTTC. Residues: CASSLGPDKYEQYF.

A single count supports this clone. The chain joins TRBV9 to TRBJ1-4; 11 nucleotides agree with TRBD1. Germline V gives CDR1 SGDLS, CDR2 YYNGEE. This CDR3 has 15 amino acids. Trimming removed 3 bases from V and 8 bases from J; junction bases left unmatched: 6. The CDR3 bases are TGTGCCAGCAGCGCCGGGACAGGGGGTTACGAAAAACTGTTTTTT. Translated: CASSAGTGGYEKLFF.

The chain joins TRBV5-4 to TRBJ1-1, with TRBD1 matching over 8 bases. The germline V gene encodes CDR1 SGHNT and CDR2 YYREEE (reference sequence). J gave up 1 base and V 3 bases, and 5 bases lay outside the gene matches. The CDR3 consists of 15 residues. The CDR3 here is CASSWGTGENTEAFF. CDR3 DNA: TGTGCCAGCAGCTGGGGGACAGGAGAGAACACTGAAGCTTTCTTT.

The chain carries TRBV30 and TRBJ2-5; D remains unclear. The assigned J gene may be wrong: the sequence end matches TRBJ2-7 better. CDR1 GTSNPN and CDR2 SVGIG come from the germline V gene (reference sequence). The CDR3 loop spans 11 amino acids. The CDR3 nucleotides read TGTGCCTGGAGTATAGGAACCGAGCAGTACTTC. Amino acids: CAWSIGTEQYF.

J is TRBJ1-5 and V is TRBV5-6, with D hard to call. The CDR3 contains 16 residues. CDR1 SGHDT and CDR2 YYEEEE come from the germline V gene. The germline V and J ends were trimmed by 5 bases and 1 base, with 16 bases remaining between them. This CDR3 is CASSLGQKRSNQPQHF. CDR3 sequence (DNA): TGTGCCAGCAGTCTCGGGCAGAAGAGAAGCAATCAGCCCCAGCATTTT.

J is TRBJ1-2 and V is TRBV4-1; D uncertain. Germline CDR1 is MGHRA and CDR2 is YSYEKL. The CDR3 extends over 14 amino acids. V shed 5 bases and J shed 7 bases, with 17 bases lying between them. CDR3 in DNA: TGCGCCAGCAGCTCAAACTGGGGTACCGTTGGCTACACCTTC. This sequence encodes CASSSNWGTVGYTF.

The chain is built from TRBV4-2 and TRBJ1-2; 9 nucleotides match TRBD1. Germline lookup yields CDR1 LGHNA and CDR2 YNFKEQ. J gave up 6 bases and V 0 bases, and 17 bases lay outside the gene matches. CDR3 length equals 19 residues. In DNA, the CDR3 is TGTGCCAGCAGCCAAGATAAAGGGGACAGGGAGAGGAGCGTTGATGGCTACACCTTC. As protein: CASSQDKGDRERSVDGYTF.

In DNA, the CDR3 is TGTGCCAGCAGAGCACAGGGGGTCGGGAATTCACCCCTCCACTTT. Amino acid sequence: CASRAQGVGNSPLHF. V is TRBV27 and J is TRBJ1-6; TRBD1 aligns across 8 bases. V lost 6 bases to trimming and J lost 7 bases; unmatched junction nucleotides: 8. CDR1 MNHEY and CDR2 SMNVEV come from the germline V gene (reference sequence). This CDR3 spans 15 amino acids.

The V and J genes are TRBV29-1 and TRBJ2-5; the D gene is possibly TRBD2 (5 bases). Deletions cut 7 bases from V and 5 bases from J, with 14 bases between. Germline values: CDR1 SQVTM, CDR2 ANQGSEA. This CDR3 contains 12 residues. CDR3 coding DNA: TGCAGCGCCCTGAGTTGGACTGAGACCCAGTACTTC. It yields the protein CSALSWTETQYF.

J is TRBJ1-5 and V is TRBV19, with D hard to call. Trimming took 1 base from V and 3 from J, leaving 10 bases between them. Germline V CDR1 and CDR2: LNHDA, SQIVND (reference sequence). CDR3 length equals 15 residues. The chain's CDR3 is CASSIGSQFNQPQHF. In DNA, the CDR3 is TGTGCCAGTAGTATAGGAAGTCAATTCAATCAGCCCCAGCATTTT.

The chain combines TRBV11-2 with TRBJ2-5, with 11 bases that match TRBD2. The end of the DNA is better explained by TRBJ2-7, so the J call may be wrong. This CDR3 has 16 amino acids. Germline V gene sequence: CDR1 SGHAT, CDR2 FQNNGV. The CDR3 loop is CASSFTSGGLSYEQYF. The CDR3 DNA follows: TGTGCCAGCAGCTTTACTAGCGGGGGCCTCTCCTACGAGCAGTACTTC.

The genes are TRBV2 and TRBJ1-1; no reliable D call. Germline V gene sequence: CDR1 SNHLY, CDR2 FYNNEI. This CDR3 is 12 amino acids long. With 5 bases removed from V and 6 bases from J, the gap between germline ends came to 10 bases. For the CDR3, the DNA is TGTGCCAGCAGTCCGGTAGGCGCTGAAGCTTTCTTT. Translating it yields CASSPVGAEAFF.

This clone was recorded once. The V call is TRBV10-1, the J call TRBJ2-1; 9 bases are shared with TRBD1. CDR1 and CDR2 (germline): WNHNN, SYGVQD (reference sequence). The CDR3 is 14 amino acids. Trimming removed 5 bases from V and 3 bases from J; junction bases left unmatched: 2. The CDR3 region is CASSRDRDYNEQFF. The CDR3 DNA sequence: TGCGCCAGCAGTCGGGACAGGGACTACAATGAGCAGTTCTTC.